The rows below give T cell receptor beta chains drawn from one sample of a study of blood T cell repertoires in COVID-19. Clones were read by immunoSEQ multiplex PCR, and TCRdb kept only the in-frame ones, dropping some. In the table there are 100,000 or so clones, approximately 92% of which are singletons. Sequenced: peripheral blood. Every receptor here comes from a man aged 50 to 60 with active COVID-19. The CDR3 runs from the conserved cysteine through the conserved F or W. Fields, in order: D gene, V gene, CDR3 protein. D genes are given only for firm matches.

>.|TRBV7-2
CASSLGPGDDEQYF
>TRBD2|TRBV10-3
CAISEGREGYEQYF
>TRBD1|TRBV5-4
CASSKKGQRQETQYF
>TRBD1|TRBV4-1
CASSPTGGKNTEAFF
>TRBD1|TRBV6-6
CASSTGGIGANVLTF
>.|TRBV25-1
CASSESRSGNTEAFF
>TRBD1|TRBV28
CASSPPGQGNTEAFF
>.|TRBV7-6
CASSLAGVAESYEQYF
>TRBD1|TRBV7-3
CASSRDRNYEQYF
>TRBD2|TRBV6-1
CASSEALSGSGETQYF
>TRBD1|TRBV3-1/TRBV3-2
CASSLGQGGTGELFF
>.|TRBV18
CASSPGDLGYTF
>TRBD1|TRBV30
CACSQGASPNTEAFF
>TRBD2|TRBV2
CASSGASGRNTGELFF
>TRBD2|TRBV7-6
CASSLTGTSGHNEQFF
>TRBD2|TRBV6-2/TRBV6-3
CASNPPGLANEQYF
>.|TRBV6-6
CASSYNPGVEYEQYF
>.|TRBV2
CASRVQGFANEKLFF
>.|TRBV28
CASSLTQVGDTEAFF
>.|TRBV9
CASSVGGENQPQHF
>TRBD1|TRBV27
CASRETGGHTEAFF
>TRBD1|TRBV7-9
CASSFTGTGGRNEQFF
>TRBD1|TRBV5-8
CASQPGDRHTDTQYF
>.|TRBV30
CAWSRRVDGYTF
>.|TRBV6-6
CASSSTDREGTDTQYF
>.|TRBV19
CASSIDRDIRNEQFF
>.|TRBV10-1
CASSDEVDYGYTF
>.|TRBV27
CASSSSGRTPSGANVLTF
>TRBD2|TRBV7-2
CASSLREGTGELFF